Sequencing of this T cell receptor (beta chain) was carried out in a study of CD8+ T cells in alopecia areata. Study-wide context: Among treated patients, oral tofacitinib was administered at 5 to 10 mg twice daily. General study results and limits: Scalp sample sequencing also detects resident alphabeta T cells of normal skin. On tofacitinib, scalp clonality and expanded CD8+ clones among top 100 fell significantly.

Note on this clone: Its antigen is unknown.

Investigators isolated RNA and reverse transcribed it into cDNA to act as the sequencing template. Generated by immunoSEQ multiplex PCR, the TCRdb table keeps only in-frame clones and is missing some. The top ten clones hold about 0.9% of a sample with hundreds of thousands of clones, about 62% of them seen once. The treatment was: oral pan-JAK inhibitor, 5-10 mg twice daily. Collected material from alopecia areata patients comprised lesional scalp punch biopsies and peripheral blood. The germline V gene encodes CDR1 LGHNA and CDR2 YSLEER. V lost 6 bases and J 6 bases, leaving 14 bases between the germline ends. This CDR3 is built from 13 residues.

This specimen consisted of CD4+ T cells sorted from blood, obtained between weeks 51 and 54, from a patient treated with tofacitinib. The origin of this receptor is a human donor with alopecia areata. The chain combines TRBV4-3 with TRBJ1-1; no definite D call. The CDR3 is CASSRNYWAEAFF. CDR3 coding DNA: TGCGCCAGCAGTCGAAATTATTGGGCTGAAGCTTTCTTT.